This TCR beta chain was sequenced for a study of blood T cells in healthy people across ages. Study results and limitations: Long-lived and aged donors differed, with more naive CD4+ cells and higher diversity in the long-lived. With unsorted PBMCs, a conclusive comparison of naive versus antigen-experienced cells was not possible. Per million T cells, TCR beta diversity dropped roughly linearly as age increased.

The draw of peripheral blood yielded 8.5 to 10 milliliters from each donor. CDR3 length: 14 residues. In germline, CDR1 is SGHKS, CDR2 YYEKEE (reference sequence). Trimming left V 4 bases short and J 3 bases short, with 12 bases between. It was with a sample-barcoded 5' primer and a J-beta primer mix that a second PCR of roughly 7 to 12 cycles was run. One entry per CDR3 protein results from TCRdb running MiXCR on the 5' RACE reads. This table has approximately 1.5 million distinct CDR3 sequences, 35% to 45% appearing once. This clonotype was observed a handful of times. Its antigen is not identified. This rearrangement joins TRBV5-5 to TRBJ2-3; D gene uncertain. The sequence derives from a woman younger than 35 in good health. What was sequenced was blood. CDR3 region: CASSLNLWTDTQYF. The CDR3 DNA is TGTGCCAGCAGCCTTAACCTGTGGACAGATACGCAGTATTTT.